This T cell receptor (beta chain) comes out of a study of cytomegalovirus exposure and HLA in healthy donors (dated by TCRdb to 2016 to 2017). General notes on the study: An earlier analysis of roughly 630 of the donors reported about 250 Gb of sequence data and more than 90 million unique TCR beta sequences from 150 million to 200 million T cells. An early release covering roughly 640 HLA-typed donors comprised about 310 gigabases of sequencing data and around 80 million unique TCR sequences. Of the 300 to 500 genotyped donors, less than 90% were placed in the genetic ancestry cluster associated with self-reported Caucasian donors. The study aimed to test whether cataloging public T cell receptors could reveal signatures of past pathogen exposure. The study profiled the T cell repertoires of fewer than 850 subjects by immunosequencing and related them to cytomegalovirus serostatus. Besides the first cohort of 550 to 750 subjects, a separate validation cohort made up of 120 different subjects was used. The study combined high-throughput TCR immunosequencing, statistical association of individual TCRs with disease status, and machine learning to predict cytomegalovirus infection status. In a later analysis, previously published TCR beta repertoires from some 640 donors were re-analyzed and high-resolution HLA genotyping was added so that TCR occurrence patterns could be studied. Rather than using new phenotypic data, the later analysis identified candidate immune exposures from TCR beta sequences and from how often those sequences occurred across donors. An earlier analysis of 587 of the donors applied high-throughput TCR beta sequencing to assess whether each TCR beta V gene segment acted as functional or pseudogenic. Donor age, sex, ethnicity and CMV serostatus were collected together with the repertoire data. A later genetic analysis used genome-wide SNP genotypes for about three fifths of the 666 donors, treating that subset as a discovery cohort. Every repertoire in the discovery cohort had been generated on one and the same sequencing platform. Both class I and class II loci were covered by HLA typing, at four-digit resolution. Typing coverage differed by locus: A, B, C, DRB1 and DQB1 were typed in roughly 629-630 donors, DQA1 in 500 to 550, DPA1 in roughly 590, and DPB1 in 400 to 480. Several DR-DQ haplotypes were handled as single units for association and clustering because linkage in the cohort was strong. On average, around 200,000 unique TCR beta nucleotide sequences were sequenced per donor among about 400 genotyped donors of the cohort, with about 19% of those sequences being non-productive. General conclusions and limits of the study: The classifier was reported to diagnose cytomegalovirus status with high specificity and sensitivity in both the original and validation cohorts. Most CMV-associated TCR beta chains appeared to be HLA-restricted in a later analysis, and the HLA associations seemed to be driven largely by CMV exposure. The cohort was sequenced for TCR beta chains only, and without alpha or paired-chain data the features that could be detected were limited. Because HLA typing was missing for some donors at each locus, association tests included only the typed subset. The 87-base-pair reads could not distinguish some IMGT-functional V segments, including TRBV6-2 and TRBV6-3, so those segments were excluded. A few of the identified cytomegalovirus-associated TCR beta chains were confirmed in vitro to be specific for cytomegalovirus antigens. The authors suggested that the approach could potentially be generalized to other disease states and immunological phenotypes. CMV serostatus was the only immune exposure information available for the cohort. In an earlier analysis of about 600 of the donors, most TCR beta V segments appeared in productive rearrangements about 90% or about 30% of the time, broadly matching IMGT annotations. Sequencing depth was assumed to be roughly uniform across donors in the presence/absence analyses, though that assumption may not hold. According to a later analysis, parvovirus B19, influenza, CMV and Epstein-Barr virus appeared linked to several top co-occurrence clusters. When HLA alleles, especially DR and DQ, strongly co-occurred, TCR associations were difficult to assign to individual alleles. Compared with the approximately 710-donor mean, donors in an Asian-associated ancestry cluster had fewer N-insertions in productive TCRs, according to a later genetic analysis. Linkage disequilibrium might explain the correlated functional status among segregating V segments, but an unknown experimental factor could not be excluded. A total of roughly 160 TCR beta chains were listed by the study as associated with cytomegalovirus. An association between a missense DCLRE1C variant and V-gene and J-gene trimming of TCR beta chains was found in a later genetic analysis and replicated in an independent cohort. A further reported finding was that TCR beta sequences accurately predicted the HLA-A and HLA-B alleles for most subjects in the first cohort. In a later analysis, HLA-associated TCR beta chains showed more clonal expansion and lower generation probabilities than non-associated chains that were equally common. A group of highly shared sequence variants was considered likely to be a technical artifact of the sequencing pipeline. Because counts were too low, about 15 rarely observed V segments, including chromosome 9 orphons, were left out of the earlier analysis of 500 to 750 of the donors. Across donors, most TCR sequences were observed very rarely, whereas some public TCRs were present in many individuals. Specific HLA alleles were associated with around 18,000 TCR beta sequences at a false discovery rate of 0.05 in a later analysis. A later analysis found that TCR association rates varied across HLA loci, with DRB1 alleles showing the most associated TCRs and HLA-C alleles the fewest.

To note about this clone: Its antigen target is currently unknown. It has no much larger one-base neighbor in the sample; base qualities were not kept.

Taken from the germline V gene, the CDR1 and CDR2 loops are SGHDN and FVKESK. From cysteine to phenylalanine, the CDR3 is 16 amino acids long. Of all the DNA, just the CDR3 is kept, 48 bases in frame from base 1. V gives up 0 bases and J gives up 3 bases, and the segment between their germline ends measures 11 bases. The cohort was made up of roughly 670 healthy bone marrow donors. At the time of sampling, all cohort members were nominally healthy, though unrecorded immune exposures were likely present. The donor tested CMV seronegative and was one of the 352 seronegative cohort members. Every donor gave a peripheral blood sample, and the peripheral blood mononuclear cells from that sample were used for TCR beta sequencing. Genomic DNA was extracted from the blood cell samples with the Qiagen DNeasy Blood Extraction Kit. Libraries were built with the immunoSEQ multiplex PCR assay. A mixture of 60 forward primers for TCR Vbeta segments and 13 reverse primers for TCR Jbeta segments was used in the multiplex PCR. A multiplex PCR assay on genomic DNA amplified the CDR3 region of rearranged TCR beta genes. The amplified TCR beta libraries were sequenced on the Illumina HiSeq System as 87-base-pair reads. Per the authors' processing: A later analysis tallied approximately 87 million unique TCR beta chains across the 550 to 850 repertoires, and approximately 12 million of those chains were shared by two or more donors. Raw reads were error-corrected and collapsed into unique sequences by a nearest-neighbor algorithm in which closely related sequences were merged to remove PCR and sequencing errors. Alignment of CDR3 sequences to IMGT reference sequences was used to assign V, D and J gene segments. Each retained sequence needed at least a six-nucleotide match to both a V gene segment and a J gene segment. A rearrangement counted as productive if the CDR3 had no stop codons and remained in frame with V and J, and every other rearrangement counted as non-productive. Following IMGT convention, CDR3 was defined as the stretch from the second conserved V-encoded cysteine up to the conserved J-encoded phenylalanine. Sequences without an unambiguous match to a single V gene segment were excluded from the earlier analysis of approximately 600 of the donors. In an earlier analysis of around 590 of the donors, a V segment was called functional when productive rearrangements were above 56.7%, and segregating when the standard deviation between donors exceeded 5%. To diagnose cytomegalovirus status from the catalog of TCR beta chain sequences, a statistical classification framework was built. In a later analysis, V and J genes were assigned by comparing TCR nucleotide sequences against IMGT/GENE-DB human TR gene sequences. The TCRdist pipeline was used in a later analysis to assign CDR3 sequences and most-parsimonious VDJ recombination scenarios. In a later analysis, each TCR beta chain was defined by its CDR3 amino acid sequence together with its V-gene family, and reads without a unique V-gene family were excluded. To address suspected cross-contamination and a sequencing artifact, a later analysis removed 592 highly shared, low-generation-probability nucleotide sequences. A later analysis calculated a clonal expansion index for each public chain from normalized within-repertoire ranks of inferred template counts. A later analysis computed generation probabilities with a VDJ recombination model fitted to out-of-frame rearrangements, and checked the results against IGoR. Hypergeometric tests were used in a later analysis to score TCR-TCR, TCR-HLA and TCR-CMV co-occurrence, with a repertoire-size bias correction applied to the TCR pairs. A later analysis estimated false discovery rates by permuting HLA or CMV assignments 20 times. A later analysis grouped co-occurring TCRs with DBSCAN, adding TCRdist sequence similarity when clustering within HLA-allele-positive subsets. For co-occurrence clustering, repertoires with fewer than 30,000 or more than 120,000 public chains were excluded, along with five repertoires with anomalous nucleotide sharing. This immuneACCESS table, as held by TCRdb, lists in-frame sequences with V and J called but not all clones. Of the missing ones, under half trace to an unresolved V gene in checked studies; the others have no known cause. V, J and clone size were drawn from that table, and D and trimming were deduced from the DNA. The sample table lists 210,000 or so clones, around four fifths of them with a count of one. The ten top clones hold roughly 0.71% of the sample.

The sequence was collected from a boy younger than 10 in good health and CMV-seronegative. The rearrangement combines TRBV14 with TRBJ2-2; no D gene call is confident. The material sequenced was PBMCs. The CDR3 loop reads CASSQDPGWDTGELFF. The sequenced DNA: TGTGCCAGCAGCCAAGATCCGGGTTGGGACACCGGGGAGCTGTTTTTT.